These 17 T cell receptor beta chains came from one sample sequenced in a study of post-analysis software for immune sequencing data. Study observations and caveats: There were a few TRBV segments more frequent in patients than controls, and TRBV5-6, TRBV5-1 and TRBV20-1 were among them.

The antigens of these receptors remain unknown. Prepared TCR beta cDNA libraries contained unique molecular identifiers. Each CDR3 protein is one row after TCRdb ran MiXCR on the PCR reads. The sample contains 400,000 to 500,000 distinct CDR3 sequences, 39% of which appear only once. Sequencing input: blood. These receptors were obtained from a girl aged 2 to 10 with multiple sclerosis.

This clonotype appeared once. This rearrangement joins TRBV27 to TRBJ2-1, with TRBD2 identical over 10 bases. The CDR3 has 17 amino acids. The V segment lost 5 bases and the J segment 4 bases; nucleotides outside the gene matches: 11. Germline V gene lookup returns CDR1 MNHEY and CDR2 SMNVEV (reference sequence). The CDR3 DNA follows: TGTGCCAGCAGTCCGCTAGCGGGAGTCCTATCATACAATGAGCAGTTCTTC. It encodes CASSPLAGVLSYNEQFF.

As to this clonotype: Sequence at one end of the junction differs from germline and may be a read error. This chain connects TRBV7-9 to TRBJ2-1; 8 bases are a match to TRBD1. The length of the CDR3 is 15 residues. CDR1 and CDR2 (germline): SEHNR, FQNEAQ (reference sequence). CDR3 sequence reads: CASNLGRTGYNEQFF. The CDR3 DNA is TGTGCCAGCAACTTAGGTCGGACAGGGTACAATGAGCAGTTCTTC.

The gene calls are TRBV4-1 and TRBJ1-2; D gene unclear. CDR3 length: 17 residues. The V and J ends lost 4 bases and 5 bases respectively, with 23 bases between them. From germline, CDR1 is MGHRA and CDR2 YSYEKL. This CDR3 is CASSPTPDGPISYGYTF. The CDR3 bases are TGCGCCAGCAGCCCAACGCCGGACGGCCCGATTTCTTATGGCTACACCTTC.

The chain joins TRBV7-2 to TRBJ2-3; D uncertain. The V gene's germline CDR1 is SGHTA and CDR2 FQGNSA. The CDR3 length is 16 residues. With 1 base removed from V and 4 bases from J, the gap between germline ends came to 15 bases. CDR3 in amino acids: CASSLDFSGIPDTQYF. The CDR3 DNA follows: TGTGCCAGCAGCTTAGACTTCTCCGGAATACCAGATACGCAGTATTTT.

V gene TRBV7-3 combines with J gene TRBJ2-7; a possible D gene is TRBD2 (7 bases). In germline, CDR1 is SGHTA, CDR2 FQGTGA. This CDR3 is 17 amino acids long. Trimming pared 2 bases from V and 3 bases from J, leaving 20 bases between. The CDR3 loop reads CASSLFGGQGRVYEQYF. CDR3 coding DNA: TGTGCCAGCAGCTTATTCGGCGGGCAGGGGAGGGTCTACGAGCAGTACTTC.

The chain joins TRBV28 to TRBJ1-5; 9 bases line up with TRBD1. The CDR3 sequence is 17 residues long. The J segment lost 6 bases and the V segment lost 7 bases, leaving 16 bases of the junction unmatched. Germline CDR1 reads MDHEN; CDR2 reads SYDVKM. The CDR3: CASNSRVTGGWSQPQHF. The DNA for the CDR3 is TGTGCCAGCAATTCACGAGTGACAGGGGGTTGGAGTCAGCCCCAGCATTTT.

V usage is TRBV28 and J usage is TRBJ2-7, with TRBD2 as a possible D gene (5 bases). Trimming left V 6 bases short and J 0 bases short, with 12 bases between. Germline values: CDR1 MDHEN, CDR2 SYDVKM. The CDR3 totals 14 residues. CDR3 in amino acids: CASRERAGSYEQYF. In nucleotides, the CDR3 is TGTGCCAGCAGAGAGAGGGCAGGCTCCTACGAGCAGTACTTC. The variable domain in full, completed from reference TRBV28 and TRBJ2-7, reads DVKVTQSSRYLVKRTGEKVFLECVQDMDHENMFWYRQDPGLGLRLIYFSYDVKMKEKGDIPEGYSVSREKKERFSLILESASTNQTSMYLCASRERAGSYEQYFGPGTRLTVT.

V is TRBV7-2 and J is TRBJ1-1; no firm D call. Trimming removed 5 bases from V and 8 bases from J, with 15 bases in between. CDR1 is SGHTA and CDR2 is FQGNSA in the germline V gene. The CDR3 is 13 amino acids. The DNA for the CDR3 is TGTGCCAGCAGCCAACGATGGGTTTTAGAAGCTTTCTTT. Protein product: CASSQRWVLEAFF. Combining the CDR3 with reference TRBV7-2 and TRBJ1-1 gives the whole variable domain GAGVSQSPSNKVTEKGKDVELRCDPISGHTALYWYRQSLGQGLEFLIYFQGNSAPDKSGLPSDRFSAERTGGSVSTLTIQRTQQEDSAVYLCASSQRWVLEAFFGQGTRLTVV.

The CDR3 sequence is CSANSIGDRVNIQYF. The CDR3 coding sequence is TGCAGTGCTAACTCGATTGGGGACAGGGTAAACATTCAGTACTTC. The chain couples TRBV20-1 to TRBJ2-7; TRBD1 aligns across 9 bases. The J call may be in error: the DNA end matches TRBJ2-4 better. The germline V gene has CDR1 DFQATT and CDR2 SNEGSKA (reference sequence). The CDR3 contains 15 residues.

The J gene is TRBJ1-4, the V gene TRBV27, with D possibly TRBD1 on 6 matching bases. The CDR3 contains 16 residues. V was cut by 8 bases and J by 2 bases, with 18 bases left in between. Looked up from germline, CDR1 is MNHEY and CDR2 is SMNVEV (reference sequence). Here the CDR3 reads CASWGSAQGTNEKLFF. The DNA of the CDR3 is TGTGCCAGCTGGGGCAGCGCCCAGGGGACTAATGAAAAACTGTTTTTT.

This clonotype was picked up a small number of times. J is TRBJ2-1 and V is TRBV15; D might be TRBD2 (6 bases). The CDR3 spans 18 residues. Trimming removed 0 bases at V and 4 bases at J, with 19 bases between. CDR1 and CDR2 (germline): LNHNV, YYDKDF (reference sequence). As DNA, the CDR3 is TGTGCCACCAGCAGAGATTTTGGGACTCTTAATCGATACAATGAGCAGTTCTTC. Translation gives CATSRDFGTLNRYNEQFF.

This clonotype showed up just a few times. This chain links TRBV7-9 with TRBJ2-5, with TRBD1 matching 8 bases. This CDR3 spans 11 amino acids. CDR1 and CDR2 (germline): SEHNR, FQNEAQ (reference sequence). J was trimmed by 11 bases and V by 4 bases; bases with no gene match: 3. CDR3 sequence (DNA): TGTGCCAGCAGCTCACAGGGGGAGCAGTACTTC. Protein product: CASSSQGEQYF.

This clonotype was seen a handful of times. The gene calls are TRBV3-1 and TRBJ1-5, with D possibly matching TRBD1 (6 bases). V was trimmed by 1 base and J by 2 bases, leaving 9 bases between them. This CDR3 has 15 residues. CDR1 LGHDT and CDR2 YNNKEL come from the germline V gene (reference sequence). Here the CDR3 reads CASSQVAGGNQPQHF. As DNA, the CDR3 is TGTGCCAGCAGCCAAGTTGCAGGGGGCAATCAGCCCCAGCATTTT.

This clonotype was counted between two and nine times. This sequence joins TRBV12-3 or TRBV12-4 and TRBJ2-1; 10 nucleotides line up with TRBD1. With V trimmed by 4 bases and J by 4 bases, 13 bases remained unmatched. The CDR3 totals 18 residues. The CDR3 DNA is TGTGCCAGCAGTTCCGGGACAGGGGCGCGCTCCAGATACAATGAGCAGTTCTTC. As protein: CASSSGTGARSRYNEQFF.

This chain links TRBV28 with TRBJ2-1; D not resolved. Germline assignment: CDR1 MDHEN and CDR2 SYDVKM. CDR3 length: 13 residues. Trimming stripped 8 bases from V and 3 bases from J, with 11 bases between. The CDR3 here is CASARIFYNEQFF. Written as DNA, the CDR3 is TGTGCCAGCGCGCGGATCTTCTACAATGAGCAGTTCTTC.

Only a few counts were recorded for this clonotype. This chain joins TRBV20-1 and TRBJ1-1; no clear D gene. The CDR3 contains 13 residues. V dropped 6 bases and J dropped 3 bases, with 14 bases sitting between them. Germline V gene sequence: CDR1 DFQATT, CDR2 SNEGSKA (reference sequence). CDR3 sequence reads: CSAPAFEDTEAFF. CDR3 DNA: TGCAGTGCCCCCGCGTTCGAGGACACTGAAGCTTTCTTT.

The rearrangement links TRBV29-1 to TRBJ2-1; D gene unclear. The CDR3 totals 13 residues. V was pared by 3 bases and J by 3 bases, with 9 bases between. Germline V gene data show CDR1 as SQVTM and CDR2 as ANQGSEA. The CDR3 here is CSVDPSFYNEQFF. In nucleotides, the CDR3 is TGCAGCGTTGACCCTAGTTTCTACAATGAGCAGTTCTTC.